Listed here are 25 T cell receptor beta chains from one sample, sequenced in a study of spatial heterogeneity in lung cancer. Time point given: sample taken at primary tumor resection. In each case, whole RNA from tumor, nontumor lung or frozen PBMC was sequenced unsorted. TCRdb processed the 5' RACE reads anew with MiXCR; each CDR3 protein has one entry. The sample has around 9,700 distinct CDR3 sequences; around 6.5% are singletons. The material was PBMCs, obtained at surgery. Receptor source: a male donor with early-stage non-small cell lung cancer.

This clonotype appeared a few times. In a library made to pick up alpha chains, this beta chain is a stray read with a size that means little. The rearrangement uses TRBV5-1 and TRBJ1-1; possibly TRBD1 for D (5 bases). CDR3 length: 18 amino acids. From germline, CDR1 is SGHRS and CDR2 YFSETQ. With 3 bases removed from V and 0 bases from J, the gap between germline ends came to 21 bases. The CDR3 sequence is CASSWRAAETDLNTEAFF. In nucleotides, the CDR3 is TGCGCCAGCAGCTGGCGGGCCGCCGAGACAGATCTGAACACTGAAGCTTTCTTT.

This clonotype was picked up a small number of times. Little can be read into the size of this beta chain, an off-target read in a library designed for alpha chains. The rearrangement uses TRBV7-9 and TRBJ1-1, with D perhaps matching TRBD1 (6 bases). The CDR3 extends over 13 amino acids. The germline CDR1 and CDR2 sequences are SEHNR and FQNEAQ (reference sequence). V was cut by 5 bases and J by 9 bases, with 16 bases left in between. The CDR3 DNA is TGTGCCAGCAGCCCGGGAGGGGGAGGACAAGCTTTCTTT. Translation: CASSPGGGGQAFF.

This clonotype occurred a few times. This beta chain turned up in a library designed for alpha chains; as an off-target read, its abundance says little. This chain links TRBV7-9 with TRBJ2-5; D is perhaps TRBD2 (6 bases). CDR1 is SEHNR and CDR2 is FQNEAQ in the germline V gene (reference sequence). Trimming stripped 4 bases from V and 5 bases from J, with 14 bases between. The CDR3 runs 14 residues. The CDR3 nucleotides read TGTGCCAGCAGCTCAGGACCGAGCGGGGAGACCCAGTACTTC. Protein: CASSSGPSGETQYF.

This clonotype was detected many times. The library was built for alpha chains, so this beta chain is an off-target read and its size means little. The chain combines TRBV7-9 with TRBJ1-5; no clear D gene. V dropped 5 bases and J dropped 3 bases, with 8 bases sitting between them. The CDR3 consists of 13 residues. Germline CDR1 is SEHNR and CDR2 is FQNEAQ (reference sequence). For the CDR3, the DNA is TGTGCCAGCAGCCCGGGGTACAATCAGCCCCAGCATTTT. The encoded protein is CASSPGYNQPQHF.

In this sample, this clonotype turned up many times. Being off target in a library aimed at alpha chains, this beta chain has a size of little meaning. The rearrangement joins TRBV7-2 to TRBJ2-5; TRBD2 agrees at 10 bases. There are 16 residues in the CDR3. Trimming removed 1 base from V and 7 bases from J; junction bases left unmatched: 9. Germline CDR1 reads SGHTA; CDR2 reads FQGNSA. The CDR3 spells CASSLGLAGDARTQYF. The CDR3 bases are TGTGCCAGCAGCTTAGGGCTAGCGGGGGACGCACGGACCCAGTACTTC.

This clonotype appeared many times. In a library made to pick up alpha chains, this beta chain is a stray read with a size that means little. This chain joins TRBV11-2 and TRBJ2-7, with D tentatively TRBD1 (6 bases). Germline V gives CDR1 SGHAT, CDR2 FQNNGV. This CDR3 region has 14 residues. The ends were cut back, 1 base at V and 2 bases at J, with 9 bases in the middle. This CDR3 is CASSLGAGAYEQYF. In nucleotides, the CDR3 is TGTGCCAGCAGCTTAGGGGCAGGGGCCTACGAGCAGTACTTC.

By its share, this clonotype is medium-sized. As an off-target read in a library built for alpha chains, this beta chain has a frequency of little significance. The chain carries TRBV27 and TRBJ1-5; 7 bases are shared with TRBD1. The CDR3 covers 13 residues. With V trimmed by 5 bases and J by 5 bases, 3 bases remained unmatched. Germline-derived CDR1 and CDR2 are MNHEY and SMNVEV (reference sequence). The CDR3 DNA reads as TGTGCCAGCAGTCCCGACAGGGATCAGCCCCAGCATTTT. It specifies CASSPDRDQPQHF.

Ten or more counts support this clonotype. This beta chain is off target for a library built for alpha chains, so its abundance means little. The rearrangement joins TRBV7-3 to TRBJ1-1; D gene unclear. From germline, CDR1 is SGHTA and CDR2 FQGTGA. The CDR3 runs 13 residues. V lost 1 base to trimming and J lost 1 base, with 4 bases between them. The CDR3 region is CASSLSQNTEAFF. DNA of the CDR3: TGTGCCAGCAGCTTAAGTCAGAACACTGAAGCTTTCTTT.

This clonotype is labeled as medium-sized. The library was prepared for alpha chains; this beta chain is a stray read, so its frequency means little. The V and J genes are TRBV9 and TRBJ2-5; no reliable D call. The CDR3 has 14 amino acids. V was clipped by 0 bases and J by 5 bases, with 11 bases between them. Germline CDR1 is SGDLS and CDR2 is YYNGEE. DNA of the CDR3: TGTGCCAGCAGCGTAGAGGACGGCCGGGAGACCCAGTACTTC. This sequence encodes CASSVEDGRETQYF.

This clonotype was counted many times. The size of this beta chain means little, since it is a stray read in a library made for alpha chains. This chain links TRBV6-2 or TRBV6-3 with TRBJ2-7; possible D gene TRBD1, 5 bases. Between the trimmed V and J ends, which lost 2 bases and 2 bases, there was a span of 7 bases. Germline V gives CDR1 MNHEY, CDR2 SVGEGT. The CDR3 runs to 13 residues. The CDR3, as DNA: TGTGCCAGCAGTTACACAGGCCCCTACGAGCAGTACTTC. It encodes CASSYTGPYEQYF.

To note about this clonotype: Being off target in a library aimed at alpha chains, this beta chain has a size of little meaning. The J gene is TRBJ2-3, the V gene TRBV7-8, with TRBD2 matching over 8 bases. Germline loops: CDR1 SGHVS, CDR2 FQNEAQ. Losses at the gene ends were 8 bases for V and 1 base for J; bases not matched to a gene: 2. There are 13 residues in the CDR3. The CDR3 here is CASPGGGTDTQYF. The DNA of the CDR3 is TGTGCCAGCCCGGGGGGGGGCACAGATACGCAGTATTTT.

The sample holds many counts of this clonotype. Since it is a stray read in a library aimed at alpha chains, this beta chain has a size that is not meaningful. The J gene is TRBJ2-7, the V gene TRBV24-1, with 8 bases aligning to TRBD1. Looked up from germline, CDR1 is KGHDR and CDR2 is SFDVKD. The ends lost 2 bases at V and 1 base at J; junction bases unmatched: 3. The CDR3 is made up of 15 amino acids. The CDR3 coding sequence is TGTGCCACCAGTGATTGGACAGGGTCTTCCTACGAGCAGTACTTC. It codes for CATSDWTGSSYEQYF.

Worth noting for this clonotype: This beta chain was picked up by a library intended for alpha chains and is off target, so its count carries little meaning. The chain couples TRBV7-2 to TRBJ2-5; D remains ambiguous. The CDR3 extends over 16 amino acids. With 2 bases removed from V and 4 bases from J, the gap between germline ends came to 17 bases. Germline CDR1 is SGHTA and CDR2 is FQGNSA. The CDR3 protein is CASSLKARLVTETQYF. The DNA of the CDR3 is TGTGCCAGCAGCTTAAAGGCGCGGCTAGTGACAGAGACCCAGTACTTC. Looking up the rest from reference TRBV7-2 and TRBJ2-5 gives the full variable domain: GAGVSQSPSNKVTEKGKDVELRCDPISGHTALYWYRQSLGQGLEFLIYFQGNSAPDKSGLPSDRFSAERTGGSVSTLTIQRTQQEDSAVYLCASSLKARLVTETQYFGPGTRLLVL.

The table lists this clonotype with many counts. The library was built for alpha chains, so this beta chain is an off-target read and its size means little. This sequence joins TRBV27 and TRBJ2-7, with 7 bases fitting TRBD1. The CDR3 is 13 residues long. Germline values: CDR1 MNHEY, CDR2 SMNVEV (reference sequence). The J segment lost 0 bases and the V segment lost 5 bases, leaving 1 base of the junction unmatched. CDR3 in DNA: TGTGCCAGCAGTCCAGGGGGCTCCTACGAGCAGTACTTC. Residues: CASSPGGSYEQYF.

At least ten counts were recorded for this clonotype. Because the library targeted alpha chains, this beta chain is an off-target read whose size means little. This chain joins TRBV10-3 and TRBJ2-2, with TRBD2 matching 7 bases. The V and J ends lost 2 bases and 5 bases, in that order; junction bases with no gene match: 2. This CDR3 has 14 residues. Germline V gives CDR1 ENHRY, CDR2 SYGVKD. The CDR3 DNA is TGTGCCATCAGTGAGGGGACTACAACCGGGGAGCTGTTTTTT. Its protein is CAISEGTTTGELFF.

This clonotype was observed many times. This beta chain turned up in a library designed for alpha chains; as an off-target read, its abundance says little. This chain joins TRBV14 and TRBJ1-1, with D uncertain. The CDR3 totals 13 residues. CDR1 is SGHDN and CDR2 is FVKESK in the germline V gene. The V gene lost 1 base and the J gene lost 4 bases, with 7 bases spanning the gap. CDR3 amino acids: CASSQVGVTEAFF. In nucleotides, the CDR3 is TGTGCCAGCAGCCAAGTTGGGGTCACTGAAGCTTTCTTT.

This clonotype was seen at least ten times. Because the library targeted alpha chains, this beta chain is an off-target read whose size means little. The V gene is TRBV12-3 or TRBV12-4, the J gene TRBJ1-5; D might be TRBD1 (5 bases). Trimming shortened V by 6 bases and J by 7 bases, and 16 bases separated the two germline ends. The CDR3 covers 14 residues. The CDR3 here is CASSQGALGQPQHF. The CDR3 region has the DNA TGTGCCAGCAGCCAGGGAGCCCTGGGGCAGCCCCAGCATTTT.

In its sample, this clonotype was seen many times. A library prepared for alpha chains yielded this beta chain as an off-target read; its size is of little meaning. The chain joins TRBV28 to TRBJ2-2, with D perhaps TRBD2 (6 bases). The V and J ends lost 10 bases and 1 base respectively, with 13 bases between them. CDR1 is MDHEN and CDR2 is SYDVKM in the germline V gene. This CDR3 has 14 residues. The CDR3: CATNRRENTGELFF. The DNA of the CDR3 is TGTGCCACTAACCGGCGGGAGAACACCGGGGAGCTGTTTTTT.

This clonotype ranks as medium-sized (0.01 to 0.1%). Within a library made for alpha chains, this beta chain is off target, and its count is uninformative. The chain employs TRBV30 and TRBJ1-1; D is ambiguous. The CDR3 length is 13 residues. From germline, CDR1 is GTSNPN and CDR2 SVGIG (reference sequence). With 3 bases removed from V and 1 base from J, the gap between germline ends came to 9 bases. The CDR3 DNA sequence: TGTGCCTGGAGGCGGACGTCGAACACTGAAGCTTTCTTT. Protein: CAWRRTSNTEAFF. The variable domain in full, completed from reference TRBV30 and TRBJ1-1, reads SQTIHQWPATLVQPVGSPLSLECTVEGTSNPNLYWYRQAAGRGLQLLFYSVGIGQISSEVPQNLSASRPQDRQFILSSKKLLLSDSGFYLCAWRRTSNTEAFFGQGTRLTVV.

This clonotype appeared many times. Found in a library prepared for alpha chains, this beta chain is an off-target read, and its abundance has little meaning. The chain links TRBV7-2 to TRBJ2-7; 7 bases match TRBD1. Trimming removed 5 bases from V and 6 bases from J; junction bases left unmatched: 10. The CDR3 has 14 residues. Germline loops: CDR1 SGHTA, CDR2 FQGNSA. CDR3 in amino acids: CASSPNRGSGEQYF. CDR3 DNA: TGTGCCAGCAGCCCTAACAGGGGAAGCGGCGAGCAGTACTTC.

At least ten counts were recorded for this clonotype. In a library made to pick up alpha chains, this beta chain is a stray read with a size that means little. This chain joins TRBV12-3 or TRBV12-4 and TRBJ1-2; D ambiguous. This CDR3 is 13 amino acids long. V lost 5 bases and J 8 bases, leaving 15 bases between the germline ends. The CDR3 region has the DNA TGTGCCAGCAGTGACCGATCTTCTTCCGGCTACACCTTC. Encoded protein: CASSDRSSSGYTF.

Many counts were recorded for this clonotype. This beta chain appears as a stray read in a library generated for alpha chains; its size is not informative. The gene calls are TRBV4-2 and TRBJ2-5; 9 positions match TRBD2. The junction had 6 bases not matched to a gene; V was cut back by 1 base and J by 3 bases. The germline CDR1 and CDR2 sequences are LGHNA and YNFKEQ. This CDR3 is built from 16 residues. Here the CDR3 reads CASSQVLAGAKETQYF. The CDR3 DNA reads TGTGCCAGCAGCCAAGTGTTAGCGGGAGCCAAAGAGACCCAGTACTTC.

A remark on this clonotype: Because the library targeted alpha chains, this beta chain is an off-target read whose size means little. The V call is TRBV20-1, the J call TRBJ1-1; D not resolved. The V end lost 5 bases, the J end lost 5 bases, and 9 bases lay between the germline ends. Germline CDR1 and CDR2: DFQATT and SNEGSKA (reference sequence). This CDR3 has 11 residues. CDR3 sequence: CSAGSPTEAFF. The CDR3 DNA reads TGCAGTGCTGGATCCCCGACTGAAGCTTTCTTT.

This clonotype was recorded many times. This beta chain is a stray sequence in a library constructed for alpha chains; its clone size is not meaningful. The rearrangement links TRBV4-3 to TRBJ2-3, with D uncertain. The CDR3 runs to 15 residues. The V gene lost 1 base and the J gene lost 6 bases, with 14 bases spanning the gap. In germline, CDR1 is LGHNA, CDR2 YSLEER. In DNA form, the CDR3 reads TGCGCCAGCAGCCAAGTGGCACTCCTCGTCGATACGCAGTATTTT. Amino acid sequence: CASSQVALLVDTQYF.

This clonotype counts as medium-sized. This beta chain was picked up by a library intended for alpha chains and is off target, so its count carries little meaning. The chain uses TRBV28 and TRBJ2-3; 10 bases line up with TRBD2. Germline loops: CDR1 MDHEN, CDR2 SYDVKM. The CDR3 runs 15 residues. After removal of 2 bases from V and 5 bases from J, the junction contained 4 bases not matched to a gene. The CDR3 here is CASSLGLAELDTQYF. The CDR3 region has the DNA TGTGCCAGCAGTTTAGGACTAGCGGAATTAGATACGCAGTATTTT.